These T cell receptor beta chains were read from a single sample in a study of vaccination effects on CD4 cells after COVID-19. The protocol was immunoSEQ multiplex PCR, while the TCRdb copy is restricted to in-frame clones and leaves out a portion. The repertoire holds 71,000 or so clones, 65% to 85% seen once, with roughly 4% in the top ten. These receptors lack a known antigen. The sequencing used CD4+ T cells from PBMCs cultured with HCoV-OC43 spike peptides, collected before COVID-19 vaccination. The source of these receptors is a human donor who received a COVID-19 vaccine. Each CDR3 is given with its conserved first and last residue. D genes are given only for firm matches. Clone size appears in some rows only: once, few, many, or a class for an expanded clone.

d_call	j_call	v_call	clone_size	cdr3_aa	cdr3_nt
-	TRBJ2-3	TRBV6-1	-	CASSDTSGTDTQYF	TGTGCCAGCAGTGATACCAGCGGCACAGATACGCAGTATTTT
-	TRBJ2-5	TRBV10-3	-	CAISESTTGLETQYF	TGTGCCATCAGTGAGTCCACGACAGGCTTAGAGACCCAGTACTTC
-	TRBJ1-1	TRBV3-1/TRBV3-2	medium-sized	CASSQGPSTEAFF	TGTGCCAGCAGCCAAGGGCCTAGCACTGAAGCTTTCTTT
-	TRBJ2-5	TRBV20-1	few	CSAISLETQYF	TGCAGTGCTATCAGTCTTGAGACCCAGTACTTC
-	TRBJ1-5	TRBV27	-	CASSLAGPNTNQPQHF	TGTGCCAGCAGTTTGGCAGGGCCTAACACTAATCAGCCCCAGCATTTT
-	TRBJ2-5	TRBV11-1	once	CASSPQGTVGETQYF	TGTGCCAGCAGCCCCCAGGGAACGGTCGGGGAGACCCAGTACTTC
TRBD2	TRBJ2-1	TRBV18	few	CASSPGTSHNEQFF	TGTGCCAGCTCACCCGGGACTAGTCACAATGAGCAGTTCTTC
TRBD1	TRBJ1-2	TRBV6-5	once	CASSSNLDRGGAGYTF	TGTGCCAGCAGTTCCAACCTCGACAGGGGGGGCGCCGGCTACACCTTC
-	TRBJ2-1	TRBV19	-	CASSILGQIDEQFF	TGTGCCAGTAGTATTCTAGGTCAGATCGATGAGCAGTTCTTC
-	TRBJ2-2	TRBV3-1/TRBV3-2	-	CASSQDGRGTDTGELFF	TGTGCCAGCAGCCAAGATGGAAGGGGGACCGACACCGGGGAGCTGTTTTTT
-	TRBJ1-2	TRBV6-2/TRBV6-3	-	CASSPPPRDGYTF	TGTGCCAGCAGCCCGCCTCCGAGGGATGGCTACACCTTC
-	TRBJ1-2	TRBV5-8	few	CASSQVRISYGYTF	TGTGCCAGCAGCCAGGTCCGAATCTCCTATGGCTACACCTTC
TRBD1	TRBJ2-1	TRBV6-5	-	CASSPGTGGSNEQFF	TGTGCCAGCAGTCCGGGGACAGGGGGATCCAATGAGCAGTTCTTC
-	TRBJ2-1	TRBV7-2	-	CASSSGRAYNEQFF	TGTGCCAGCAGCTCCGGGCGGGCTTACAATGAGCAGTTCTTC
-	TRBJ2-3	TRBV18	once	CASSPPGRNRAQYF	TGTGCCAGCTCACCCCCTGGAAGGAATAGAGCGCAGTATTTT
-	TRBJ1-6	TRBV12-5	few	CASGPGGYNSPLHF	TGTGCTAGTGGTCCCGGGGGGTATAATTCACCCCTCCACTTT
-	TRBJ1-1	TRBV3-1/TRBV3-2	-	CASSQGAGNTEAFF	TGTGCCAGCAGCCAGGGAGCGGGTAACACTGAAGCTTTCTTT
-	TRBJ2-6	TRBV7-8	-	CASSFGGLKSSGANVLTF	TGTGCCAGCAGCTTTGGCGGACTCAAAAGCTCTGGGGCCAACGTCCTGACTTTC
-	TRBJ1-4	TRBV5-1	once	CASSRWGATNEKLFF	TGCGCCAGCAGCCGCTGGGGGGCAACTAATGAAAAACTGTTTTTT
-	TRBJ2-2	TRBV24-1	once	CATSDAGTSTGELFF	TGTGCCACCAGTGATGCCGGGACAAGCACCGGGGAGCTGTTTTTT
-	TRBJ2-2	TRBV6-1	few	CASSQLGAGELFF	TGTGCCAGCAGTCAGCTCGGTGCCGGGGAGCTGTTTTTT
-	TRBJ1-5	TRBV7-3	-	CASSLDSNQPQHF	TGTGCCAGCAGCTTAGACAGTAACCAGCCCCAGCATTTT
-	TRBJ2-1	TRBV7-9	few	CASSFRSAGTWNEQFF	TGTGCCAGCAGCTTCAGATCGGCAGGGACTTGGAATGAGCAGTTCTTC
-	TRBJ1-3	TRBV6-6	-	CASTRGGNTIYF	TGTGCCAGCACCAGAGGTGGGAACACCATATATTTT
-	TRBJ2-2	TRBV11-1	-	CASSLAGTGELFF	TGTGCCAGCAGCTTAGCAGGGACCGGGGAGCTGTTTTTT
-	TRBJ1-2	TRBV28	-	CASLRGSSEGYTF	TGTGCCTCCCTGCGGGGGTCAAGTGAGGGCTACACCTTC
-	TRBJ1-2	TRBV25-1	-	CASVPNSPGGYTF	TGTGCCAGCGTACCTAACAGTCCTGGAGGCTACACCTTC
-	TRBJ1-1	TRBV20-1	-	CSQGGNTEAFF	TGCAGTCAAGGGGGAAACACTGAAGCTTTCTTT
-	TRBJ1-3	TRBV5-6	-	CASSSADAPGNTIYF	TGTGCCAGCAGCTCGGCCGATGCCCCTGGAAACACCATATATTTT
TRBD1	TRBJ1-2	TRBV24-1	-	CATSDRQGGETGYTF	TGTGCCACCAGTGATCGACAGGGCGGGGAAACTGGCTACACCTTC
-	TRBJ2-1	TRBV7-2	-	CASSLRGQYYNEQFF	TGTGCCAGCAGCTTGAGGGGTCAGTACTACAATGAGCAGTTCTTC
-	TRBJ2-3	TRBV10-1	-	CASSESRADTQYF	TGCGCCAGCAGTGAGTCCCGCGCAGATACGCAGTATTTT
-	TRBJ2-2	TRBV6-6	few	CASSYSITTGELFF	TGTGCCAGCAGTTACTCGATTACGACCGGGGAGCTGTTTTTT
-	TRBJ1-5	TRBV12-3/TRBV12-4	few	CASSRGGGQPQHF	TGTGCCAGCAGCCGTGGAGGGGGTCAGCCCCAGCATTTT
-	TRBJ1-6	TRBV5-1	-	CASSLLTGNNSPLHF	TGCGCCAGCAGCTTGTTGACGGGTAATAATTCACCCCTCCACTTT
-	TRBJ2-5	TRBV27	-	CASSFRSEETQYF	TGTGCCAGCAGTTTTAGAAGCGAAGAGACCCAGTACTTC
TRBD1	TRBJ1-2	TRBV4-3	-	CASSPAGGSYGYTF	TGCGCCAGCAGCCCCGCAGGGGGCTCCTATGGCTACACCTTC
TRBD1	TRBJ2-5	TRBV10-3	-	CAISESTGAQETQYF	TGTGCCATCAGTGAGTCGACAGGGGCGCAGGAGACCCAGTACTTC
-	TRBJ2-1	TRBV24-1	-	CATSDFARTNEQFF	TGTGCCACCAGTGATTTTGCCAGAACTAATGAGCAGTTCTTC
-	TRBJ1-2	TRBV25-1	-	CASSEEFNYGYTF	TGTGCCAGCAGTGAGGAATTTAACTATGGCTACACCTTC
-	TRBJ1-1	TRBV5-5	once	CASSFRLTGTGAFF	TGTGCCAGCAGCTTCAGGTTAACCGGGACTGGGGCTTTCTTT
-	TRBJ2-3	TRBV6-5	-	CASSLQLPTDTQYF	TGTGCCAGCAGTTTACAGCTCCCCACAGATACGCAGTATTTT
TRBD2	TRBJ2-3	TRBV14	-	CASSLNLAGGDTQYF	TGTGCCAGCAGCCTTAACCTAGCGGGGGGTGATACGCAGTATTTT
TRBD1	TRBJ2-5	TRBV5-1	-	CASTDRGQETQYF	TGCGCCAGCACCGACAGGGGACAAGAGACCCAGTACTTC
-	TRBJ1-3	TRBV27	-	CASSFRGSGNTIYF	TGTGCCAGCAGTTTTAGAGGGTCCGGAAACACCATATATTTT
TRBD1	TRBJ1-1	TRBV2	-	CASSGRGDRVTEAFF	TGTGCCAGCAGTGGTCGTGGGGACAGAGTCACTGAAGCTTTCTTT
-	TRBJ2-3	TRBV6-5	-	CASKGSTDTQYF	TGTGCCAGCAAAGGGTCCACAGATACGCAGTATTTT
TRBD1	TRBJ1-2	TRBV25-1	-	CASAKPGTGGGPYGYTF	TGTGCCAGCGCAAAACCCGGGACAGGGGGCGGTCCCTATGGCTACACCTTC
-	TRBJ1-5	TRBV2	-	CASSSRGQGNQPQHF	TGTGCCAGCTCCTCACGGGGGCAGGGGAATCAGCCCCAGCATTTT
-	TRBJ2-1	TRBV6-1	-	CASSGHRGADHPKQFF	TGTGCCAGCAGTGGCCATCGAGGGGCCGACCACCCAAAGCAGTTCTTC
-	TRBJ1-4	TRBV19	once	CASSSLSGGDEKLFF	TGTGCCAGTAGTTCGCTCTCGGGGGGAGATGAAAAACTGTTTTTT
TRBD1	TRBJ2-3	TRBV19	-	CATRDRAKTDTQYF	TGTGCCACTAGGGACAGGGCTAAGACAGATACGCAGTATTTT
-	TRBJ2-5	TRBV10-1	-	CASSESPGETQYF	TGCGCCAGCAGTGAGAGCCCGGGGGAGACCCAGTACTTC
-	TRBJ1-1	TRBV30	few	CAWSHTRTEAFF	TGTGCCTGGAGTCATACCCGGACTGAAGCTTTCTTT
-	TRBJ1-6	TRBV11-2	-	CASSFPARGSPLHF	TGTGCCAGCAGCTTCCCGGCTCGGGGGTCACCCCTCCACTTT